This TCR beta chain was identified during a study of blood T cell repertoires in COVID-19. This table comes from immunoSEQ multiplex PCR, and its TCRdb copy is limited to in-frame clones, with some not included. The sample includes some 250,000 clones, roughly 90% of them seen just once. V was trimmed by 0 bases and J by 6 bases, leaving 24 bases between them. Germline V gene lookup returns CDR1 SNHLY and CDR2 FYNNEI. This CDR3 is 19 amino acids long. The TCR originated in a man aged 60 to 75 who had recovered from COVID-19. The chain is built from TRBV2 and TRBJ1-5; D uncertain. What was sequenced was peripheral blood. The CDR3 reads CASSEAQLGRTSVGQPQHF. The CDR3 bases are TGTGCCAGCAGTGAAGCGCAACTGGGGAGGACGAGTGTGGGTCAGCCCCAGCATTTT.